The clone carrying this T cell receptor (beta chain) was counted many times. Its antigen is unknown. The sample comes from a study of early T cells in non-severe SARS-CoV-2 infection. Study-level background: Sequencing used unsorted whole-blood bulk RNA, so chains lack pairing.

General study points: VDJdb-based matching was biased toward anti-spike CD8 responses and missed private and CD4 specificities.

Researchers tagged individual cDNA molecules with unique molecular identifiers. One entry per CDR3 protein, called by TCRdb with MiXCR from the 5' RACE reads. Among approximately 48,000 distinct CDR3 sequences listed, less than 7.5% were seen once. Trimming took 1 base from V and 0 from J, leaving 8 bases between them. The length of the CDR3 is 15 residues. Germline values: CDR1 SGHVS, CDR2 FQNEAQ. The specimen was whole blood, collected at baseline. The clonotype was recovered from an adult who was a healthcare worker with PCR-confirmed SARS-CoV-2 infection or an uninfected control (not recorded which). The chain carries TRBV7-8 and TRBJ2-3; D is unresolved. The CDR3 protein is CASSLVPLSTDTQYF. CDR3 DNA: TGTGCCAGCAGCTTAGTCCCACTCAGCACAGATACGCAGTATTTT. The full variable domain, with the rest looked up from reference TRBV7-8 and TRBJ2-3, is GAGVSQSPRYKVAKRGQDVALRCDPISGHVSLFWYQQALGQGPEFLTYFQNEAQLDKSGLPSDRFFAERPEGSVSTLKIQRTQQEDSAVYLCASSLVPLSTDTQYFGPGTRLTVL.